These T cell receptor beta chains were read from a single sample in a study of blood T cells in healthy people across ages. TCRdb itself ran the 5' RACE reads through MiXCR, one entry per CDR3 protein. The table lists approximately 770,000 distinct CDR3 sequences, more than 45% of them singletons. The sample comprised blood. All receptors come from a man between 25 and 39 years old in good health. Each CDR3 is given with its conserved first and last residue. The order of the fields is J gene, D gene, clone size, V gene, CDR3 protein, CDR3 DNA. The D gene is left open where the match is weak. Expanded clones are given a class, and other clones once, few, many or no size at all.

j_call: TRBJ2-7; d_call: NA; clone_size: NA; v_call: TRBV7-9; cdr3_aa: CASSTSTGRYEQYF; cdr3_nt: TGTGCCAGCAGCACCTCGACAGGGAGGTACGAGCAGTACTTC
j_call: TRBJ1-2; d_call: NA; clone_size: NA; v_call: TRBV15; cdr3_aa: CATSRDRGQPDGYTF; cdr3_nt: TGTGCCACCAGCAGAGATCGTGGTCAACCCGATGGCTACACCTTC
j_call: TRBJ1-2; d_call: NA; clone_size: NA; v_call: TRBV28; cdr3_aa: CASSLHRGYGYTF; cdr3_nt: TGTGCCAGCAGTCTCCACAGAGGTTATGGCTACACCTTC
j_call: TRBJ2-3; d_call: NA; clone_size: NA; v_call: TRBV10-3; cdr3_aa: CAITDRDSTDTQYF; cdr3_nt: TGTGCCATCACCGACCGGGACAGCACAGATACGCAGTATTTT
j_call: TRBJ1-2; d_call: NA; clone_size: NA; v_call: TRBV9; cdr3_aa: CASSAAGSFYGYTF; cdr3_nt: TGTGCCAGCAGCGCAGCAGGGTCATTCTATGGCTACACCTTC
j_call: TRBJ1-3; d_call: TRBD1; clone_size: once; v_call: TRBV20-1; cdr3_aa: CSASRQDRAGNTIYF; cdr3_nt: TGCAGTGCTAGTCGTCAGGACAGGGCTGGAAACACCATATATTTT
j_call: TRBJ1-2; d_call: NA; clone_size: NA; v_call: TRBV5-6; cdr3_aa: CASRVSGSNVYGYTF; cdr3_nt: TGTGCCAGCAGGGTTTCAGGGTCCAACGTTTATGGCTACACCTTC
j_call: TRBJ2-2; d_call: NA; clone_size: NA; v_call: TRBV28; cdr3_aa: CASSFSDRFAGELFF; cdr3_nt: TGTGCCAGCAGTTTTTCGGACAGATTCGCCGGGGAGCTGTTTTTT
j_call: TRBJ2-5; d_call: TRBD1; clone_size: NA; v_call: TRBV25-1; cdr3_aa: CASSDPGTGRQETQYF; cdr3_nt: TGTGCCAGCAGTGACCCAGGGACAGGGAGGCAAGAGACCCAGTACTTC
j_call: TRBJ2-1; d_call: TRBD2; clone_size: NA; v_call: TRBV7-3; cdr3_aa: CASSLFPVFMAGGYNEQFF; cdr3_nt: TGTGCCAGCAGCTTATTCCCCGTCTTCATGGCGGGAGGGTACAATGAGCAGTTCTTC
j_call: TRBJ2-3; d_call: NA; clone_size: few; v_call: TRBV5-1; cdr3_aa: CASSYVSTDTQYF; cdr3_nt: TGCGCCAGCAGCTACGTGAGCACAGATACGCAGTATTTT
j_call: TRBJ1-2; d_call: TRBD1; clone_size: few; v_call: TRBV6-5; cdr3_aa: CASSSRDREFIYGYTF; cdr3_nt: TGTGCCAGCAGTTCCCGGGACAGGGAGTTTATCTATGGCTACACCTTC
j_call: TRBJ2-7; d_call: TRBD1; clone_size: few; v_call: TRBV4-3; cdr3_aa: CASSQTGKYEQYF; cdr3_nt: TGCGCCAGCAGCCAGACAGGGAAGTACGAGCAGTACTTC
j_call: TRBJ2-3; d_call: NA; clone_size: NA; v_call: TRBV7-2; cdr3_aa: CASSPRPPRQGDTQYF; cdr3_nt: TGTGCCAGCAGCCCCCGACCCCCCAGACAAGGCGATACGCAGTATTTT
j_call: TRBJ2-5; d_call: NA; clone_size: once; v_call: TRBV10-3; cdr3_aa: CAIRGQGLQGEQYF; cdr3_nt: TGTGCCATCAGGGGGCAGGGACTCCAGGGGGAGCAGTACTTC
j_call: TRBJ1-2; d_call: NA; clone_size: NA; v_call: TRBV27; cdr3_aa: CASSFWGRGYGYTF; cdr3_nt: TGTGCCAGCAGTTTTTGGGGGCGCGGCTATGGCTACACCTTC
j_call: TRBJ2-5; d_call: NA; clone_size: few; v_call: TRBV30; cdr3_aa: CAWSIGVGETQYF; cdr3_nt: TGTGCCTGGAGTATTGGGGTAGGGGAGACCCAGTACTTC
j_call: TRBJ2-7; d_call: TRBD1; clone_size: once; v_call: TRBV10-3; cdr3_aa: CAIRRTDRVRDEQYF; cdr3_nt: TGTGCCATCAGACGAACGGACAGGGTGAGAGACGAGCAGTACTTC
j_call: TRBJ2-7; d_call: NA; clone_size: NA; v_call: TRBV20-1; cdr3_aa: CSARDGGLHEQYF; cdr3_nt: TGCAGTGCTAGAGATGGCGGACTCCACGAGCAGTACTTC
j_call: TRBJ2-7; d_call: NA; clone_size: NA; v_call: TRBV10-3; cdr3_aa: CAISENNYEQYF; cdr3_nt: TGTGCCATCAGTGAGAACAACTACGAGCAGTACTTC
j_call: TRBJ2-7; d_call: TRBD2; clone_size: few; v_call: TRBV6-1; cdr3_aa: CASSEAAVWGGYEQYF; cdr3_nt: TGTGCCAGCAGTGAAGCTGCGGTCTGGGGGGGCTACGAGCAGTACTTC
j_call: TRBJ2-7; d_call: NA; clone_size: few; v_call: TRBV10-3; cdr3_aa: CAIRSGHEQYF; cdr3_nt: TGTGCCATCAGATCCGGCCACGAGCAGTACTTC
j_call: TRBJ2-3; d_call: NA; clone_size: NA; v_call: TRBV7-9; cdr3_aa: CASSLPLGEDTQYF; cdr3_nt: TGTGCCAGCAGCTTACCTTTGGGGGAGGATACGCAGTATTTT
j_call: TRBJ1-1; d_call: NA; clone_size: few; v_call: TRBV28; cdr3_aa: CATRRGYTEAFF; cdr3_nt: TGTGCCACCAGACGGGGCTACACTGAAGCTTTCTTT
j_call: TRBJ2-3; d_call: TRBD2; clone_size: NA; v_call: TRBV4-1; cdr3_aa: CASSQARLALTQYF; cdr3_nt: TGCGCCAGCAGCCAAGCCCGACTAGCCCTTACGCAGTATTTT
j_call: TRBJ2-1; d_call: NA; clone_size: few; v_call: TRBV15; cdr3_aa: CATSRDNLGEPYNEQFF; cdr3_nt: TGTGCCACCAGCAGAGATAACCTAGGCGAACCCTACAATGAGCAGTTCTTC
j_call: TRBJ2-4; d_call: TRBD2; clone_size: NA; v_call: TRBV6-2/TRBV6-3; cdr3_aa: CASSPLVAGEIAKNIQYF; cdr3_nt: TGTGCCAGCAGCCCCCTAGTAGCGGGGGAGATAGCCAAAAACATTCAGTACTTC
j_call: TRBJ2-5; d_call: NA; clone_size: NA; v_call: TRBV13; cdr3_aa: CASSTRSQTQYF; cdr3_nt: TGTGCCAGCAGCACCAGGTCCCAGACCCAGTACTTC
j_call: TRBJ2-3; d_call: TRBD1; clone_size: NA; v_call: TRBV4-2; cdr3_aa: CASSQEGQGAGDTQYF; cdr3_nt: TGTGCCAGCAGCCAAGAAGGACAGGGGGCTGGAGATACGCAGTATTTT
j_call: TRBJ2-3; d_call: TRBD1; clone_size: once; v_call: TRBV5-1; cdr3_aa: CASSFDRARDTQYF; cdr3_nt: TGCGCCAGCAGCTTCGACAGGGCCAGGGATACGCAGTATTTT
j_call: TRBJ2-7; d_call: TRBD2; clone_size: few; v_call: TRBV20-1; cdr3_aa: CSARGLAGLYEQYF; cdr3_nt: TGCAGTGCTCGAGGACTAGCGGGCCTCTACGAGCAGTACTTC
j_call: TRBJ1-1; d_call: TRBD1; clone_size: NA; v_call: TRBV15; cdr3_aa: CATSRDRGRQGANEAFF; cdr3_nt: TGTGCCACCAGCAGAGATCGGGGGAGGCAGGGGGCGAATGAAGCTTTCTTT
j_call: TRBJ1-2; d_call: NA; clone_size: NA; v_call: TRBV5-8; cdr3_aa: CASKPAASGFYGYTF; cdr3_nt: TGTGCCAGCAAGCCCGCGGCCTCGGGGTTCTATGGCTACACCTTC
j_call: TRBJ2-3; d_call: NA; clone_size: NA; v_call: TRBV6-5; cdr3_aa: CASRGSVETQYF; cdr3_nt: TGTGCCAGCAGAGGTAGCGTTGAAACGCAGTATTTT
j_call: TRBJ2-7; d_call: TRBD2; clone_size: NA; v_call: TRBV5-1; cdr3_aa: CASSLSFSGRAYEQYF; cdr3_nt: TGCGCCAGCAGCTTGAGCTTTAGCGGGAGGGCCTACGAGCAGTACTTC
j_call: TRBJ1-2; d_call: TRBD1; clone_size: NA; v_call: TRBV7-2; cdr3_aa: CASSPGTGRGYTF; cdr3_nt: TGTGCCAGCAGCCCCGGGACAGGGCGAGGCTACACCTTC
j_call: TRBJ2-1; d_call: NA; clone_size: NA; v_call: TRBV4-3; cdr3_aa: CASSQERRDNQFF; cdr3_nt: TGCGCCAGCAGCCAAGAACGCCGGGACAATCAGTTCTTC
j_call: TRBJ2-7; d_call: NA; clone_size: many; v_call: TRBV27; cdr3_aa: CASSLGGGEQYF; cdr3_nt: TGTGCCAGCAGCTTAGGAGGGGGCGAGCAGTACTTC